Listed below are T cell receptor beta chains from one sample, sequenced in a study of T cell responses to AZD1222 COVID-19 vaccine. TCRdb keeps only in-frame clones here, not all; method: immunoSEQ multiplex PCR. Here the sample spans about 110,000 clones, 80% to 85% being singletons. Sequenced material: peripheral blood, taken on day 0 of AZD1222 vaccination. The receptors here all came from an adult in good health. Each CDR3 is given with its conserved first and last residue. A D gene is named only where the DNA matches it firmly. The listing skips clone size in some rows; elsewhere it reads once, few, many or a size class.

V: TRBV5-1; J: TRBJ2-1; D: TRBD1; size: once; DNA: TGCGCCAGCAGCTTGGAAACAGGGGGAAATGAGCAGTTCTTC; CDR3: CASSLETGGNEQFF
V: TRBV28; J: TRBJ2-2; D: -; size: -; DNA: TGTGCCAGCAGGGGGTCACACAGCACCGGGGAGCTGTTTTTT; CDR3: CASRGSHSTGELFF
V: TRBV6-5; J: TRBJ2-2; D: -; size: -; DNA: TGTGCCAGCAGCCGGGCTGCGGCGAACACCGGGGAGCTGTTTTTT; CDR3: CASSRAAANTGELFF
V: TRBV7-6; J: TRBJ1-3; D: TRBD1; size: few; DNA: TGTGCCAGCAGCTTAGCGGTCAGGGGGTCTGGAAACACCATATATTTT; CDR3: CASSLAVRGSGNTIYF
V: TRBV19; J: TRBJ1-5; D: -; size: -; DNA: TGTGCCAGTAGTATAGTGGGGGCGCCCCAGCATTTT; CDR3: CASSIVGAPQHF
V: TRBV2; J: TRBJ1-2; D: -; size: -; DNA: TGTGCCAGCAGTGAGAGGGGTTATGGCTACACCTTC; CDR3: CASSERGYGYTF
V: TRBV29-1; J: TRBJ2-2; D: -; size: once; DNA: TGCAGCGCCCAGGGTGGGGTTTCGTACACCGGGGAGCTGTTTTTT; CDR3: CSAQGGVSYTGELFF
V: TRBV20-1; J: TRBJ2-3; D: -; size: -; DNA: TGCAGTGCTAGTAGGGGGAGGCTGAGCACAGATACGCAGTATTTT; CDR3: CSASRGRLSTDTQYF
V: TRBV6-6; J: TRBJ1-1; D: -; size: -; DNA: TGTGCCAGCAGGGACGAAACTGAAGCTTTCTTT; CDR3: CASRDETEAFF
V: TRBV7-8; J: TRBJ2-7; D: -; size: -; DNA: TGTGCCAGCAGCTTAGCGTGGACCTCCTACGAGCAGTACTTC; CDR3: CASSLAWTSYEQYF
V: TRBV2; J: TRBJ1-1; D: -; size: -; DNA: TGTGCCAGACGCAGGGTAGGTACTGAAGCTTTCTTT; CDR3: CARRRVGTEAFF
V: TRBV20-1; J: TRBJ2-5; D: -; size: -; DNA: TGCAGTGCTAGTGGACCCTGGACTGGTCAAGAGACCCAGTACTTC; CDR3: CSASGPWTGQETQYF
V: TRBV6-1; J: TRBJ1-2; D: -; size: -; DNA: TGTGCCAGCAGTGAAGCGGGGGGGGTTGGCTATGGCTACACCTTC; CDR3: CASSEAGGVGYGYTF
V: TRBV5-4; J: TRBJ1-1; D: -; size: -; DNA: TGTGCCAGCAGCTTGGGGGACGAAGCTTTCTTT; CDR3: CASSLGDEAFF
V: TRBV20-1; J: TRBJ1-3; D: -; size: medium-sized; DNA: TGCAGTGCTAGTATGGGCACCGACTCTGGAAACACCATATATTTT; CDR3: CSASMGTDSGNTIYF
V: TRBV28; J: TRBJ2-3; D: TRBD1; size: -; DNA: TGTGCCAGCCGGCAACAGGGGGATACGCAGTATTTT; CDR3: CASRQQGDTQYF
V: TRBV28; J: TRBJ2-5; D: TRBD1; size: -; DNA: TGTGCCAGCAGTACATCGGGACAGGGACGTCAAGAGACCCAGTACTTC; CDR3: CASSTSGQGRQETQYF
V: TRBV3-1/TRBV3-2; J: TRBJ2-7; D: -; size: -; DNA: TGTGCCAGCAGCCAAACCACGGGACAAACCTACGAGCAGTACTTC; CDR3: CASSQTTGQTYEQYF
V: TRBV5-1; J: TRBJ1-1; D: TRBD1; size: once; DNA: TGCGCCAGCAGCCCCACAGGGGATCGAATCCCTGAAGCTTTCTTT; CDR3: CASSPTGDRIPEAFF
V: TRBV5-1; J: TRBJ2-5; D: -; size: -; DNA: TGCGCCAGCAGCTTGGCCCTATCGGGAAGGGGTCTCCAAGAGACCCAGTACTTC; CDR3: CASSLALSGRGLQETQYF
V: TRBV11-2; J: TRBJ1-1; D: TRBD1; size: once; DNA: TGTGCCAGCAGCGGACAGGTAATGAACACTGAAGCTTTCTTT; CDR3: CASSGQVMNTEAFF
V: TRBV18; J: TRBJ2-3; D: TRBD2; size: -; DNA: TGTGCCAGCTCAAGACTAGCGGGGCGGACCACAGATACGCAGTATTTT; CDR3: CASSRLAGRTTDTQYF
V: TRBV18; J: TRBJ2-1; D: TRBD2; size: -; DNA: TGTGCCAGCTCACTTAACGGGAGGGGGTATGAGCAGTTCTTC; CDR3: CASSLNGRGYEQFF
V: TRBV3-1/TRBV3-2; J: TRBJ1-4; D: -; size: few; DNA: TGTGCCAGCAGCCAAGTGGGGGCGCCGGGAAAACTGTTTTTT; CDR3: CASSQVGAPGKLFF
V: TRBV27; J: TRBJ2-7; D: TRBD2; size: -; DNA: TGTGCCAGCAGTGACGACGGACTAGCGCCACAGATGGAGCAGTACTTC; CDR3: CASSDDGLAPQMEQYF
V: TRBV2; J: TRBJ1-2; D: -; size: -; DNA: TGTGCCAGCACCCTAGAGGGGTCTTATGGCTACACCTTC; CDR3: CASTLEGSYGYTF
V: TRBV11-1; J: TRBJ2-4; D: TRBD1; size: once; DNA: TGTGCCAGCAGCTTGGGGACAGGGGACATTCAGTACTTC; CDR3: CASSLGTGDIQYF
V: TRBV27; J: TRBJ1-2; D: TRBD1; size: -; DNA: TGTGCCAGCAGTCCCTGGACAGGGGGAAACTATGGCTACACCTTC; CDR3: CASSPWTGGNYGYTF
V: TRBV4-2; J: TRBJ1-2; D: TRBD1; size: -; DNA: TGTGCCAGCAGCCAGCCGGACAGGGGGGGAGGCTACACCTTC; CDR3: CASSQPDRGGGYTF
V: TRBV3-1/TRBV3-2; J: TRBJ2-7; D: TRBD2; size: -; DNA: TGTGCCAGCAGCCCCCCGGGCGGGGGGATACCCTCCTACGAGCAGTACTTC; CDR3: CASSPPGGGIPSYEQYF
V: TRBV19; J: TRBJ2-7; D: -; size: -; DNA: TGTGCCAGTAGTATCCCCAGGAACAGTACCTACGAGCAGTACTTC; CDR3: CASSIPRNSTYEQYF
V: TRBV18; J: TRBJ1-6; D: -; size: -; DNA: TGTGCCAGCTCACCATTAGATTCTCCGGGTTTGAATTCACCCCTCCACTTT; CDR3: CASSPLDSPGLNSPLHF
V: TRBV7-9; J: TRBJ2-3; D: -; size: -; DNA: TGTGCCAGCAGCCCACGACGCGACACAGATACGCAGTATTTT; CDR3: CASSPRRDTDTQYF
V: TRBV12-3/TRBV12-4; J: TRBJ2-1; D: TRBD1; size: -; DNA: TGTGCCAGCAGTCAAGGACAGGGAGAGCAGTTCTTC; CDR3: CASSQGQGEQFF
V: TRBV7-2; J: TRBJ2-3; D: -; size: -; DNA: TGTGCCAGCAGCTTTGGGGCAGGGACGGCGGCAGATACGCAGTATTTT; CDR3: CASSFGAGTAADTQYF
V: TRBV10-3; J: TRBJ2-3; D: -; size: -; DNA: TGTGCCTCCACCCTTTCGGGAGTGGGCACAGATACGCAGTATTTT; CDR3: CASTLSGVGTDTQYF
V: TRBV5-1; J: TRBJ1-6; D: TRBD1; size: -; DNA: TGCGCCAGCAGCTTTGGGGGGACAGGAAATTCACCCCTCCACTTT; CDR3: CASSFGGTGNSPLHF
V: TRBV5-4; J: TRBJ1-1; D: -; size: -; DNA: TGTGCCAGCAGCTTGGTCCTGAACACTGAAGCTTTCTTT; CDR3: CASSLVLNTEAFF
V: TRBV10-2; J: TRBJ2-7; D: TRBD2; size: -; DNA: TGCGCCGTACGGCTAGCGGGAGGTAAGGGCTACGAGCAGTACTTC; CDR3: CAVRLAGGKGYEQYF
V: TRBV9; J: TRBJ1-5; D: -; size: once; DNA: TGTGCCAGCAGCGTAGACGGGGGGAGGATAAATCAGCCCCAGCATTTT; CDR3: CASSVDGGRINQPQHF
V: TRBV2; J: TRBJ2-7; D: TRBD2; size: -; DNA: TGTGCCAGCAGTGTGGCGACTAGCGCCTACGAGCAGTACTTC; CDR3: CASSVATSAYEQYF
V: TRBV28; J: TRBJ1-5; D: TRBD1; size: once; DNA: TGTGCCAGCAGACCCGGGACAGCTAGCAATCAGCCCCAGCATTTT; CDR3: CASRPGTASNQPQHF
V: TRBV3-1/TRBV3-2; J: TRBJ1-5; D: TRBD1; size: once; DNA: TGTGCCAGCAGCCAAGGGACAGGGTCTCGTCAGCCCCAGCATTTT; CDR3: CASSQGTGSRQPQHF
V: TRBV28; J: TRBJ1-2; D: -; size: -; DNA: TGTGCCAGCAGTTTAACAGGGAACTATGGCTACACCTTC; CDR3: CASSLTGNYGYTF
V: TRBV28; J: TRBJ1-5; D: -; size: -; DNA: TGTGCCAGCAGTTTGGGCCTCTCAGGAAGCAATCAGCCCCAGCATTTT; CDR3: CASSLGLSGSNQPQHF
V: TRBV2; J: TRBJ2-3; D: -; size: few; DNA: TGTGCCAGCAGGCCGGATATGGGGCCGCAGTATTTT; CDR3: CASRPDMGPQYF
V: TRBV11-2; J: TRBJ2-1; D: -; size: -; DNA: TGTGCCAGCAGCCCATTCTCTGAGCAGTTCTTC; CDR3: CASSPFSEQFF